The 23 T cell receptor beta chains below were found in one sample sequenced in a study. TCRdb fed the 5' RACE reads into MiXCR, producing one record per CDR3 protein. Of tens of thousands of distinct CDR3 sequences listed, 24% are singletons. The material sequenced was tumor-infiltrating naive CD4+ T cells sorted from the breast tumor. Subset of the sample: naive CD4+ T cells, CD4+CD45RA+CD25-. The receptors here all came from a female donor with breast cancer.

The chain uses TRBV28 and TRBJ2-1; 11 bases match TRBD2. There are 18 residues in the CDR3. Germline CDR1 MDHEN, CDR2 SYDVKM. The V gene end was trimmed by 5 bases and the J gene end by 4 bases; junction bases not matched to a gene: 13. Here the CDR3 reads CASSRSHLAGGRYNEQFF. DNA for the CDR3: TGTGCCAGCAGTCGAAGCCATTTAGCGGGAGGGAGATACAATGAGCAGTTCTTC.

J is TRBJ2-1 and V is TRBV4-1; 12 positions match TRBD2. The CDR3 is made up of 15 amino acids. Germline values: CDR1 MGHRA, CDR2 YSYEKL. Trimming removed 1 base from V and 10 bases from J; junction bases left unmatched: 5. For the CDR3, the DNA is TGCGCCAGCAGCCAAGGGACTAGCGGGATACAAGAGCAGTTCTTC. Its protein is CASSQGTSGIQEQFF.

Many counts were recorded for this clonotype. V gene TRBV7-3 combines with J gene TRBJ1-1, with a possible D match to TRBD1 (5 bases). Between the trimmed V and J ends, which lost 6 bases and 5 bases, there was a span of 16 bases. Germline loops: CDR1 SGHTA, CDR2 FQGTGA. CDR3 length: 14 amino acids. The CDR3 sequence is CASSRQPGGTEAFF. The CDR3 nucleotides read TGTGCCAGCAGTAGGCAGCCGGGGGGGACTGAAGCTTTCTTT.

This clonotype was seen a handful of times. The chain uses TRBV7-2 and TRBJ1-5; D is unresolved. Trimming cost V 5 bases and J 7 bases, with 12 bases left between them. Germline V gene data show CDR1 as SGHTA and CDR2 as FQGNSA. This CDR3 spans 13 amino acids. CDR3 protein: CASSTTREQPQHF. CDR3 sequence (DNA): TGTGCCAGCAGCACCACGCGGGAACAGCCCCAGCATTTT.

This clonotype has more than one count but fewer than ten. J is TRBJ2-1 and V is TRBV12-3 or TRBV12-4; the match to TRBD1 covers 10 bases. This CDR3 has 15 residues. After removal of 6 bases from V and 4 bases from J, the junction contained 6 bases not matched to a gene. The CDR3 loop is CASRAGTGDYNEQFF. The CDR3, as DNA: TGTGCCAGCAGGGCCGGGACAGGGGATTACAATGAGCAGTTCTTC.

This rearrangement joins TRBV6-5 to TRBJ2-7; 11 nucleotides match TRBD2. V shed 5 bases and J 5 bases; nucleotides not matched to a gene: 8. The germline CDR1 and CDR2 sequences are MNHEY and SVGAGI. This CDR3 is built from 15 residues. This CDR3 reads CASSRGLAGAHEQYF. CDR3 nucleotide sequence: TGTGCCAGCAGTCGTGGACTAGCGGGTGCCCACGAGCAGTACTTC.

This clonotype has just a few counts. The chain links TRBV12-3 or TRBV12-4 to TRBJ1-5, with D unresolved. V lost 7 bases and J lost 5, with 18 bases in between. The CDR3 runs 15 residues. As DNA, the CDR3 is TGTGCCAGCACCGCCGGACTGGACCGGGATCAGCCCCAGCATTTT. It codes for CASTAGLDRDQPQHF.

Concerning this clonotype: An end of the junction differs from the germline gene, which may be a read error. This chain connects TRBV2 to TRBJ1-5; D remains ambiguous. The V gene's germline CDR1 is SNHLY and CDR2 FYNNEI. CDR3 length equals 13 residues. The CDR3 DNA reads as TGTGCCAGCAGTGATGATCTTAATCAGCCCCGGCATTTT. Translating gives CASSDDLNQPRHF.

The chain couples TRBV27 to TRBJ2-5, with a weak D call TRBD1 (6 bases). From germline, CDR1 is MNHEY and CDR2 SMNVEV (reference sequence). V was pared by 3 bases and J by 1 base, with 12 bases between. This CDR3 contains 15 residues. The CDR3 nucleotides are TGTGCCAGCAGTTTCTCCGACAGGTCCCAAGAGACCCAGTACTTC. Amino acid sequence: CASSFSDRSQETQYF.

The chain links TRBV28 to TRBJ1-2, with TRBD1 identical over 9 bases. Germline V CDR1 and CDR2: MDHEN, SYDVKM. The CDR3 consists of 16 residues. V lost 4 bases to trimming and J lost 4 bases; unmatched junction nucleotides: 10. CDR3 sequence: CASSSFPDRGGYGYTF. CDR3 DNA sequence: TGTGCCAGCAGTTCGTTCCCCGACAGGGGGGGCTATGGCTACACCTTC.

This clonotype was detected ten times or more. This chain uses TRBV20-1 with TRBJ1-2; D possibly corresponds to TRBD1 (5 bases). V lost 0 bases, J lost 7 bases, and 12 bases lay in between. Germline assignment: CDR1 DFQATT and CDR2 SNEGSKA (reference sequence). This CDR3 comprises 13 residues. The CDR3 region is CSARDPGGGGYTF. The CDR3 DNA is TGCAGTGCTAGAGATCCGGGTGGGGGTGGCTACACCTTC.

V gene TRBV24-1 combines with J gene TRBJ1-2; D perhaps matches TRBD1 (6 bases). This CDR3 is built from 18 residues. Germline assignment: CDR1 KGHDR and CDR2 SFDVKD. Between the trimmed V and J ends, which lost 4 bases and 2 bases, there was a span of 22 bases. The CDR3 DNA follows: TGTGCCACCAGTGACACCCCACGGAGGGGGAATGCGAACTATGGCTACACCTTC. The encoded protein is CATSDTPRRGNANYGYTF.

This clonotype was counted many times. This rearrangement joins TRBV7-2 to TRBJ1-2; 8 positions match TRBD1. After removal of 2 bases from V and 4 bases from J, the junction contained 3 bases not matched to a gene. CDR3 length: 14 amino acids. Germline loops: CDR1 SGHTA, CDR2 FQGNSA. The CDR3 spells CASSLHTGGYGYTF. Written as DNA, the CDR3 is TGTGCCAGCAGCTTACATACAGGGGGCTATGGCTACACCTTC.

This clonotype was recorded at least ten times. The CDR3, as DNA: TGCAGTGCTGACCGACTAGCGGGAAGGGGCAATGAGCAGTTCTTC. Translating gives CSADRLAGRGNEQFF. The genes are TRBV20-1 and TRBJ2-1; 11 bases align to TRBD2. Germline loops: CDR1 DFQATT, CDR2 SNEGSKA (reference sequence). This CDR3 region has 15 residues. The V gene end was trimmed by 5 bases and the J gene end by 6 bases; junction bases not matched to a gene: 9.

In this sample, this clonotype turned up many times. The rearrangement uses TRBV6-2 or TRBV6-3 and TRBJ1-5; D unclear. V shed 10 bases and J shed 3 bases, with 16 bases lying between them. There are 14 residues in the CDR3. Per the germline V gene, CDR1 is MNHEY and CDR2 is SVGEGT. The CDR3 DNA reads as TGTGCCATCCGCGGCATTATGCTCAATCAGCCCCAGCATTTT. It specifies CAIRGIMLNQPQHF.

There are a few counts of this clonotype. The chain carries TRBV24-1 and TRBJ2-5; D may be TRBD1 (6 bases). V shed 6 bases and J shed 4 bases, with 11 bases lying between them. Looked up from germline, CDR1 is KGHDR and CDR2 is SFDVKD. The CDR3 is 13 amino acids. The CDR3 DNA follows: TGTGCCACCAGTAAACAGGGTAGAGAGACCCAGTACTTC. Encoded protein: CATSKQGRETQYF.

V gene TRBV20-1 combines with J gene TRBJ2-1, with D possibly matching TRBD2 (6 bases). V was trimmed by 4 bases and J by 10 bases, leaving 14 bases between them. CDR1 and CDR2 (germline): DFQATT, SNEGSKA (reference sequence). This CDR3 region has 12 residues. CDR3 nucleotides: TGCAGTGCTATGGAGGGCCTCTTAGAGCAGTTCTTC. Translated, it gives CSAMEGLLEQFF.

This chain joins TRBV20-1 and TRBJ2-3; 13 bases map to TRBD2. The germline V gene encodes CDR1 DFQATT and CDR2 SNEGSKA (reference sequence). J lost 7 bases, V lost 4 bases, and 8 bases had no gene match. This CDR3 contains 15 residues. In DNA, the CDR3 is TGCAGTGCTAAAGCAGGACTAGCGGGGGCTAATACGCAGTATTTT. Its protein product is CSAKAGLAGANTQYF.

The V gene is TRBV29-1, the J gene TRBJ2-7; TRBD1 matches at 11 bases. V trimming: 4 bases; J trimming: 1 base; junction bases outside the gene matches: 9. The germline gives CDR1 SQVTM, CDR2 ANQGSEA. CDR3 length equals 16 residues. The CDR3 DNA reads as TGCAGCGTTGCGGGAACCGGGACAGGGGGGTCCTACGAGCAGTACTTC. Translation: CSVAGTGTGGSYEQYF.

The chain links TRBV5-1 to TRBJ2-5; possibly TRBD1 for D (6 bases). The ends were cut back, 4 bases at V and 5 bases at J, with 18 bases in the middle. The CDR3 sequence is 15 residues long. Germline loops: CDR1 SGHRS, CDR2 YFSETQ. The CDR3 nucleotides are TGCGCCAGCAGCCTACTTACAGGGCGGAGGGAGACCCAGTACTTC. It specifies CASSLLTGRRETQYF.

V is TRBV5-1 and J is TRBJ2-2; the D call may be TRBD1 or TRBD2 (5 bases each). Germline lookup yields CDR1 SGHRS and CDR2 YFSETQ. Trimming removed 4 bases at V and 2 bases at J, with 12 bases between. There are 15 residues in the CDR3. The DNA of the CDR3 is TGCGCCAGCAGCCGGGACCCCACAAACACCGGGGAGCTGTTTTTT. Protein: CASSRDPTNTGELFF.

This clonotype was found a few times. The rearrangement links TRBV18 to TRBJ2-3; D unclear. The CDR3 has 15 residues. Germline V gene data show CDR1 as KGHSH and CDR2 as LQKENI. Trimming left V 0 bases short and J 1 base short, with 8 bases between. CDR3 nucleotides: TGTGCCAGCTCACCACCGTCAAGGGGCACAGATACGCAGTATTTT. This sequence encodes CASSPPSRGTDTQYF.

This clonotype was recorded many times. The chain uses TRBV10-2 and TRBJ1-1; TRBD1 might be the D (6 bases). The CDR3 consists of 15 residues. Trimming stripped 2 bases from V and 1 base from J, with 11 bases between. The germline gives CDR1 WSHSY, CDR2 SAAADI. The CDR3 protein is CASSETGAGNTEAFF. CDR3 sequence (DNA): TGCGCCAGCAGTGAGACGGGGGCAGGGAACACTGAAGCTTTCTTT.